Included here is one T cell receptor (beta chain) sequence, with context. The antigen it binds to is not known. It has no much larger one-base neighbor in the sample; base qualities were not kept. V is shortened by 0 bases, J by 3 bases, and the region joining them spans 12 bases. Via the germline V gene (reference sequence), CDR1 is SGHKS and CDR2 YYEKEE. Spanning cysteine to phenylalanine, the CDR3 consists of 15 amino acids. The only DNA kept is the CDR3, 45 bases in frame from the first base. These data originate in a study of T cell repertoires in MIS-A myocarditis (dated by TCRdb to the early 2020s). The QIAamp DNA FFPE kit was used to extract genomic DNA from formalin-fixed paraffin-embedded autopsy tissue. TCRbeta CDR3 regions were amplified by the immunoSEQ bias-controlled multiplex PCR and were subjected to high-throughput sequencing. In the source study's methods: CDR3 sequences were collapsed and filtered with the immunoSEQ vendor pipeline, and the abundance and frequency of each unique TCRbeta CDR3 were thereby quantified. Using a 90% global sequence identity threshold, CD-HIT clustered dominant CDR3 amino acid sequences together with SARS-CoV-2-specific ImmuneCODE TCRbeta sequences. A clone was classed as hyperexpanded at a frequency of 0.1 to 1 and as large at a frequency of 0.01 to 0.1. MiXCR was used to confirm CDR3 amino acid sequences and V and J gene assignments of dominant clones. The R stringdist package was used to calculate Levenshtein distances between the patient clonotypes and the ImmuneCODE hits. TCRdb's version of the immuneACCESS table is confined to in-frame rearrangements and falls short of the full clone set. An unresolved V gene accounts for under half of the shortfall where checked; the remainder is of unknown origin. That table gives V, J and clone size, and the DNA gave D and trimming. The sample table records 11,000 or so clones; about 80% of these occur just once. The ten most abundant clones make up 29% of the sample.

Sequencing was done on a sample of right ventricle heart tissue obtained at autopsy. The intended sense of this specimen's cell subset or site label: cardiac tissue sample (left or right ventricle, interventricular septum, or pericardium). This sequence uses TRBV5-5 and TRBJ1-1, with no confidently assigned D gene. The clonotype originates from a man between 18 and 35 years old with fulminant myocarditis from multisystem inflammatory syndrome in adults (MIS-A) after COVID-19. CDR3 protein: CASSLAGLKDTEAFF. The DNA sequence is as follows: TGTGCCAGCAGCTTGGCCGGACTGAAAGACACTGAAGCTTTCTTT.